Sequencing of this T cell receptor beta chain was carried out in a study of PD-1 blockade in classical Hodgkin lymphoma (dated by TCRdb to the early 2020s). Background on the whole study: Nivolumab dosing was 3 mg/kg intravenously every 2 weeks, continuing until either disease progression or unacceptable toxicity. To define a peripheral blood immune signature of response to PD-1 blockade in classical Hodgkin lymphoma, the study combined TCR beta sequencing with CyTOF. Points the paper makes about the study in general: Diversity was lower in patients who began nivolumab less than 1 year after ASCT, so these patients were left out of later analyses to avoid confounding by immune reconstitution. A significant rise by C4D1 was seen in CD4+ but not CD8+ TCR diversity (p=0.0027 vs p=0.16), with the rise being most apparent in complete responders (p=0.02). The study was restricted to a single clinical trial cohort, and the causes of repertoire differences, possibly disease activity or prior therapy, were left undefined. Among trial patients, those achieving complete response had baseline diversity similar to that of newly diagnosed patients, while diversity was significantly lower in partial responders and progressors. Baseline TCR diversity was reported to be lower in newly diagnosed patients than in healthy donors, and even lower in relapsed/refractory patients.

Interpreted using the paper, the time point label stands for: cycle 1 day 1 (C1D1), immediately before nivolumab initiation. Relapse after autologous stem cell transplantation had occurred in all trial patients, and cohorts A, B and C were distinguished by prior brentuximab vedotin exposure. Magnetic negative selection with a Miltenyi CD4+ T cell isolation kit was used to purify CD4+ T cells from thawed PBMCs. The trial cohort comprised 56 patients with relapsed/refractory classical Hodgkin lymphoma whose best overall responses were complete response, partial response or progressive disease. In the multi-cohort phase II CheckMate 205 trial, trial patients received single-agent nivolumab. An independent review committee assessed best overall response by applying the 2007 International Working Group response criteria. Trial PBMCs were obtained immediately prior to nivolumab initiation (C1D1) and on therapy at cycle 2 day 1 and cycle 4 day 1. Peripheral blood was collected in 8 mL Vacutainer Cell Preparation Tubes, from which PBMCs were isolated by centrifugation and then cryopreserved. Purified CD4+ and CD8+ fractions were generated only in cases for which an additional PBMC sample was available. Magnetically labelled cells were depleted on LS columns in a quadroMACS separator, and the flow-through was collected as the purified fraction.

Genomic DNA was isolated using the Qiagen DNeasy kit from unsorted PBMCs as well as from negatively selected CD4+ and CD8+ fractions. Amplification of TCR beta CDR3 regions was done by immunoSEQ multiplex PCR with primers that anneal to V and J segments. Amplification bias was minimized using a synthetic immune receptor repertoire, and residual bias was removed computationally after sequencing. On the authors' methods: Custom Python scripts were used to quantify repertoire diversity as the Shannon entropy index. The unsorted, CD4+ and CD8+ repertoires were each analyzed separately, with the exception of combined analyses, where CD4+ and CD8+ sequences were merged in silico. Clonal expansion was defined as a frequency increase of at least 2-fold after treatment compared with C1D1, and clones undetected at baseline were assigned a pseudocount of 0.5. Singleton clones were defined as clones with 0 or 1 copy at C1D1, and non-singleton clones were defined as clones with 2 or more copies. Clones expanded in unsorted samples were assigned a CD4+, CD8+ or unknown annotation through matching of protein sequences in sorted samples from the same patient. Wilcoxon tests on paired samples were used to test changes in diversity from C1D1 to C4D1. Entries here come from immuneACCESS through TCRdb and include only in-frame sequences with V and J called. Some clones fail to appear in such tables; in the studies checked, an unresolved V gene covers under half of the shortfall, and the cause of the remainder is unknown. V and J calls and clone size come straight from that table; D and trimming were deduced from the DNA. This sample holds 30,000 to 35,000 clones; around 90% were observed only once. The ten largest make up about 0.23% of the sample.

As concerns this clone: Which antigen it targets is not known. No much larger clone is present one base from it, and per-base qualities are unavailable.

Sequencing was performed on CD4+ T cells from blood, taken at baseline. The TCR comes from a human donor with classical Hodgkin lymphoma.

The sequenced DNA is TGTGCCAGCAGTTTTCTAAGACAGGGAGGGGATAGCAATCAGCCCCAGCATTTT. The translation is CASSFLRQGGDSNQPQHF. This chain joins TRBV27 to TRBJ1-5, with 7 middle bases fitting TRBD1. In the germline V gene (reference sequence), CDR1 corresponds to MNHEY and CDR2 to SMNVEV. The CDR3 covers 18 residues, taking in both the cysteine and the phenylalanine. Only the CDR3 portion is preserved as DNA: 54 bases, with reading frame beginning at the first base. V is pruned by 3 bases and J by 0 bases, leaving 11 bases of the junction without a gene match.